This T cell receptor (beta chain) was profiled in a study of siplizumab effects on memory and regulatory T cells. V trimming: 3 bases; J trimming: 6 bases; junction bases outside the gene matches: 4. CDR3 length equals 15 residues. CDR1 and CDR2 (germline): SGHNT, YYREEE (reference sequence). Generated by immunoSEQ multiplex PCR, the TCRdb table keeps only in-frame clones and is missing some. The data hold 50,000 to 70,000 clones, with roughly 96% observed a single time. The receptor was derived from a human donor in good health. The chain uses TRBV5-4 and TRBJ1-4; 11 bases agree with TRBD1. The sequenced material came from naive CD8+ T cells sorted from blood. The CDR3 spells CASSSRTGGDEKLFF. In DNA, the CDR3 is TGTGCCAGCAGCTCTCGGACAGGGGGCGATGAAAAACTGTTTTTT.